Sequencing of this T cell receptor beta chain was carried out in a study of radiotherapy plus CTLA-4 blockade in lung cancer. As for the study in general: Objective responses arose in about 18% of patients, and approximately 30% experienced disease control.

Using immunoSEQ multiplex PCR, the repertoire was profiled, and TCRdb retains in-frame clones only, with some absent. The sample includes about 98,000 clones, approximately 86% of them seen just once. Remarks on this clone: Its antigen is currently unknown.

Findings and caveats of the study: Radiotherapy was combined with ipilimumab, and tumor-derived TCR clones then expanded in blood.

From germline, CDR1 is SGDLS and CDR2 YYNGEE. Trimming pared 1 base from V and 4 bases from J, leaving 12 bases between. CDR3 length: 15 residues. This sample comprised peripheral blood, obtained from a patient treated with radiotherapy plus ipilimumab. This chain joins TRBV9 and TRBJ1-3; a weak D match, TRBD1 (5 bases). The origin of this receptor is a human donor with non-small cell lung cancer that progressed on radiotherapy plus ipilimumab. This CDR3 is CASSVSGTLGNTIYF. CDR3 DNA: TGTGCCAGCAGCGTATCGGGGACCTTGGGAAACACCATATATTTT.